This TCR beta chain was captured by sequencing in a study of blood T cell repertoires in COVID-19. Study summary: Samples taken during acute and convalescent COVID-19 were collected in the United States, Italy and Spain.

In germline, CDR1 is SGHTA, CDR2 FQGTGA. The CDR3 totals 13 residues. V lost 3 bases to trimming and J lost 7 bases, with 9 bases between them. This clone was counted only a few times. Per the original data handling: Estimation of nucleated cell counts relied on the amplification of reference gene primers. Some clones are missing from TCRdb's copy, which holds only in-frame ones; the method was immunoSEQ multiplex PCR. From that table come the V and J calls and clone size; the DNA was used to work out D and trimming. Here the sample spans 320,000 or so clones, roughly nine tenths being singletons. Those who participated ranged in age from about 18 to 89 years and resided in about two dozen US areas. Which cohort a participant joined came from the clinical history participants gave.

This chain joins TRBV7-3 and TRBJ2-2; D possibly corresponds to TRBD1 (5 bases). The sequenced sample consisted of PBMCs or T cells enriched from blood (not recorded which). The clonotype originates from a man between 60 and 70 years old who had recovered from COVID-19. CDR3 DNA: TGTGCCAGCAGCTTTCAGGGTTACGGGGAGCTGTTTTTT. Translated: CASSFQGYGELFF.